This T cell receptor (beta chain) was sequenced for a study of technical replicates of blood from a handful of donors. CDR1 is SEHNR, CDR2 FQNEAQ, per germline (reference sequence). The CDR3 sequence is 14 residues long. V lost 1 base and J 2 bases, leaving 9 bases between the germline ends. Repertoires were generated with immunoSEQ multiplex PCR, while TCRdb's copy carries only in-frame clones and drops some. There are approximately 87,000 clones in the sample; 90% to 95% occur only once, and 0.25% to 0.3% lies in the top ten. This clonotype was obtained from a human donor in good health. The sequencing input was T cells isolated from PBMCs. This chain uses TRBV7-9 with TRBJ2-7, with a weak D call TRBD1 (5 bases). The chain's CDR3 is CASSLEGSPYEQYF. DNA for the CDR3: TGTGCCAGCAGCTTAGAGGGGTCACCCTACGAGCAGTACTTC.